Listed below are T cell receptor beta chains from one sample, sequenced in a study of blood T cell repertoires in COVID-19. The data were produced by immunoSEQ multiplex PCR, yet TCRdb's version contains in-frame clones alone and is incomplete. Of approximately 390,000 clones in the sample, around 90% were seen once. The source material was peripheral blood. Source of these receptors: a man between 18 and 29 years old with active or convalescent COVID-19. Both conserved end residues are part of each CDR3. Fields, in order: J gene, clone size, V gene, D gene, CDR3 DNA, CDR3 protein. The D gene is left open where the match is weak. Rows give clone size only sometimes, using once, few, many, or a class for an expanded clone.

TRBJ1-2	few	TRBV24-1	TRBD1	TGTGCCACCAGTGATAAGGCAGGGGGATTCTATGGCTACACCTTC	CATSDKAGGFYGYTF
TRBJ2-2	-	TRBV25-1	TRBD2	TGTGCCAGCAGTGATCCTCCGGGACTAGCGGATACCGGGGAGCTGTTTTTT	CASSDPPGLADTGELFF
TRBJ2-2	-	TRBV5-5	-	TGTGCCAGCAGCTGGGGCCGGACCGCGAACACCGGGGAGCTGTTTTTT	CASSWGRTANTGELFF
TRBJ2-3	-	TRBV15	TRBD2	TGTGCCACCAGCGGGAGGGCGCAAGATACGCAGTATTTT	CATSGRAQDTQYF
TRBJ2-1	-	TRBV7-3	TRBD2	TGTGCCAGCAGCTTAAACCGTGGGAGGGCCGCGGATGAGCAGTTCTTC	CASSLNRGRAADEQFF
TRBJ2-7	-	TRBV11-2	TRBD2	TGTGCCAGCAGCCCCCTGGGGGCGGCTAGCGGGACCTACGAGCAGTACTTC	CASSPLGAASGTYEQYF
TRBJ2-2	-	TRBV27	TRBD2	TGTGCCAGCAGTTACCGCGGGAGGGAGGGCACCGGGGAGCTGTTTTTT	CASSYRGREGTGELFF
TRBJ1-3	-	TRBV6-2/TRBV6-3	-	TGTGCCAGCAGTTACTCCCCCTCCTCTGGAAACACCATATATTTT	CASSYSPSSGNTIYF
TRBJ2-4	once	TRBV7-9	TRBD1	TGTGCCAGCAGCCCCACGGCGGGACAGGGGGGTGGAAACATTCAGTACTTC	CASSPTAGQGGGNIQYF
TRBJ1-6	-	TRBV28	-	TGTGCCAGCAGTTCCCAATATTCACCCCTCCACTTT	CASSSQYSPLHF
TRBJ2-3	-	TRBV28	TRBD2	TGTGCCAGCAGTGCCCCCGGGACTAGTCTAACAGATACGCAGTATTTT	CASSAPGTSLTDTQYF
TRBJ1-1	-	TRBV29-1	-	TGCAGCGCCCGGCGGGACACTGAAGCTTTCTTT	CSARRDTEAFF
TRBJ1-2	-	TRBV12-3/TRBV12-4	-	TGTGCCAGCAGACCACCGGGTTATGGCTACACCTTC	CASRPPGYGYTF
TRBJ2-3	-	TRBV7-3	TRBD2	TGTGCCAGCAGCGACTTGACTAGCGGGAAGACAGATACGCAGTATTTT	CASSDLTSGKTDTQYF
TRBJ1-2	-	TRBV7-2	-	TGTGCCAGCAGCTTAACAGGGATGGACTATGGCTACACCTTC	CASSLTGMDYGYTF
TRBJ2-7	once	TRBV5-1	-	TGCGCCAGCACTGAAAATGGGGGGTCAAACCCCTACGAGCAGTACTTC	CASTENGGSNPYEQYF
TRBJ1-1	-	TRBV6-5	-	TGTGCCAGCAGTTACTCCGGAGGAGGGCTTCACACTGAAGCTTTCTTT	CASSYSGGGLHTEAFF
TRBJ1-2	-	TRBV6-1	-	TGTGCCAGCAGTGAAAGCCAGGGCCCAGGCTACACCTTC	CASSESQGPGYTF
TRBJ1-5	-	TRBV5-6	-	TGTGCCAGCAGCTTGCTATCAACTAGCAATCAGCCCCAGCATTTT	CASSLLSTSNQPQHF
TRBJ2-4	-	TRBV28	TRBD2	TGTGCCAGCAGTTTATTCCTAGCGGAAGCCAAAAACATTCAGTACTTC	CASSLFLAEAKNIQYF
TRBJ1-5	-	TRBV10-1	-	TGCGCCAGCAGTGAAGGGTCCAGGGGCACTCAGCCCCAGCATTTT	CASSEGSRGTQPQHF
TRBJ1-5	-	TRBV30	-	TGTGCCTGGAATTTAGCGGGCAATCAGCCCCAGCATTTT	CAWNLAGNQPQHF
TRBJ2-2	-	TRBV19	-	TGTGCCAGTAGTCCGACTGTTGGAGGGTCGCCCGGGGAGCTGTTTTTT	CASSPTVGGSPGELFF
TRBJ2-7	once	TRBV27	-	TGTGCCAGCAGTACAACGATCACCTACGAGCAGTACTTC	CASSTTITYEQYF
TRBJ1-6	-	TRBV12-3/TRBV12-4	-	TGTGCCAGCAGTTTAATGGCCAACCCCCTCCACTTT	CASSLMANPLHF
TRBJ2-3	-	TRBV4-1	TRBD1	TGCGCCAGCAGCCAAGATGGGACAGGGGGTAGCACAGATACGCAGTATTTT	CASSQDGTGGSTDTQYF
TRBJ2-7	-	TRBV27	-	TGTGCCAGCAGATCAAGGTCGACAGGAGCTACCTACGAGCAGTACTTC	CASRSRSTGATYEQYF
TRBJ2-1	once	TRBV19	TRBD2	TGTGCCAGTAGTAACGCCGCTAGAGCGGGAGTCAATGAGCAGTTCTTC	CASSNAARAGVNEQFF
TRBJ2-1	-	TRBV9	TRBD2	TGTGCCAGCAGCCCCCAGTCTAGCGGGAGGATCAATGAGCAGTTCTTC	CASSPQSSGRINEQFF
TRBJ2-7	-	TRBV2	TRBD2	TGTGCCAGCAGTGAAGTTGGGGAGGGCTACGAGCAGTACTTC	CASSEVGEGYEQYF
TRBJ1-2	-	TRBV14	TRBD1	TGTGCCAGCAGCCCCGGTTACGGACAGGGAGGTGGCTATGGCTACACCTTC	CASSPGYGQGGGYGYTF
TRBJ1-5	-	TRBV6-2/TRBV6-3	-	TGTGCCAGCAGTTACCTCGCGGGATTCGGTCAGCCCCAGCATTTT	CASSYLAGFGQPQHF
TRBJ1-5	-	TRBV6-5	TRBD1	TGTGCCAGCCGCGGACAGGCTAATCAGCCCCAGCATTTT	CASRGQANQPQHF
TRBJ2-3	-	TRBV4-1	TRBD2	TGCGCCAGCAGCCAAGGGAAAAGGTTGGGGCTAGCGGGGAGTCTTGGTACGCAGTATTTT	CASSQGKRLGLAGSLGTQYF
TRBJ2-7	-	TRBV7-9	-	TGTGCCAGCAGCTTCAGACAGTTCCCCTACGAGCAGTACTTC	CASSFRQFPYEQYF
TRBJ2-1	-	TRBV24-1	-	TGTGCCACCAGTGATTTAGAGAGCTCCTACAATGAGCAGTTCTTC	CATSDLESSYNEQFF
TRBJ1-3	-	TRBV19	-	TGTGCCAGTAGTTACTCTGGAAACACCATATATTTT	CASSYSGNTIYF
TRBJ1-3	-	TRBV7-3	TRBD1	TGTGCCAGCAGCTCGGGGACAGGGGTTGGAAACACCATATATTTT	CASSSGTGVGNTIYF
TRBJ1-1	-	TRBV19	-	TGTGCCAGTAGCATGAGCGCGCTCACTGAAGCTTTCTTT	CASSMSALTEAFF